This record covers a single TCR beta chain. Repertoires were generated with immunoSEQ multiplex PCR, while TCRdb's copy carries only in-frame clones and drops some. Of fewer than 70,000 clones listed, under 90% are singletons. There are 14 residues in the CDR3. The V gene end was trimmed by 5 bases and the J gene end by 5 bases; junction bases not matched to a gene: 6. Looked up from germline, CDR1 is MNHEY and CDR2 is SMNVEV (reference sequence). The data belong to a study of OX40 agonist ivuxolimab in advanced cancers. Patients with autoimmune history or systemic immunosuppression were excluded. The TCR was taken from an adult with an advanced solid tumor such as melanoma, head and neck, liver or kidney cancer. The chain joins TRBV27 to TRBJ1-5, with 7 bases aligning to TRBD1. Sequenced here: CD4+ or CD8+ T cells sorted from blood, sampled in a trial of the OX40 agonist ivuxolimab. The CDR3 DNA follows: TGTGCCAGCAGTCGACAGGGTTGGGATCAGCCCCAGCATTTT. This codes for CASSRQGWDQPQHF.